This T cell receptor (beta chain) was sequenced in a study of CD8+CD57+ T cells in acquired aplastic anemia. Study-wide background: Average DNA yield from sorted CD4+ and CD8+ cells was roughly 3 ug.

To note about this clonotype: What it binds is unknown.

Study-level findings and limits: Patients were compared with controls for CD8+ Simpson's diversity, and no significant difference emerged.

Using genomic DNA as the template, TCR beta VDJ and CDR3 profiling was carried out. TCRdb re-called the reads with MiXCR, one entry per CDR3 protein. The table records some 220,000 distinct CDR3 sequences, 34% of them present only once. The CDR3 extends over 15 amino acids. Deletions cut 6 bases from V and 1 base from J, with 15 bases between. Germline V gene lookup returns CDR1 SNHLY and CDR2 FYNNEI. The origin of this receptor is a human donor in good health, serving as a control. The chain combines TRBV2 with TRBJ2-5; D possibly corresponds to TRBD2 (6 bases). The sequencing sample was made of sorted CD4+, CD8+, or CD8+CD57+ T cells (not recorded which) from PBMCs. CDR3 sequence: CASRTSLGAQETQYF. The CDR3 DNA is TGTGCCAGCAGGACTAGTCTAGGGGCCCAAGAGACCCAGTACTTC.